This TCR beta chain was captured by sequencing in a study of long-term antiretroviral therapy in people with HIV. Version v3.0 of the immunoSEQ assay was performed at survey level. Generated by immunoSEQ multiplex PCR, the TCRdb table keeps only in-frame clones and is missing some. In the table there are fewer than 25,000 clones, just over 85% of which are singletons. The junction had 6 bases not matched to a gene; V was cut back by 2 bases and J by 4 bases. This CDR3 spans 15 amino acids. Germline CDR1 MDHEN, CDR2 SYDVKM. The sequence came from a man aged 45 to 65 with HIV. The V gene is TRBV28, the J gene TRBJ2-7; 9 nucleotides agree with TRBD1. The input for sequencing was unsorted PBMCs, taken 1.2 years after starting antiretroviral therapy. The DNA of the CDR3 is TGTGCCAGCAGTTTAGGAGGGACAGGGAGGTACGAGCAGTACTTC. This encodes CASSLGGTGRYEQYF.